This T cell receptor beta chain was sequenced during a study of blood T cell repertoires in COVID-19. Across the whole study: Sources were T cells, B-cell-depleted T cells, or PBMCs; the material itself was cDNA or gDNA.

CDR1 is MGHRA and CDR2 is YSYEKL in the germline V gene. Trimming shortened V by 0 bases and J by 5 bases, and 14 bases separated the two germline ends. This CDR3 region has 16 residues. TCRdb's table, derived via immunoSEQ multiplex PCR, lists solely in-frame clones and lacks some. The table includes approximately 300,000 clones, 90% detected once. Sequencing was carried out using PBMCs or T cells enriched from blood (not recorded which). This clonotype originated in a woman younger than 30 with acute COVID-19. This chain links TRBV4-1 with TRBJ2-1; no clear D. CDR3: CASSQDASAINNEQFF. The CDR3 DNA follows: TGCGCCAGCAGCCAAGACGCGAGTGCGATTAACAATGAGCAGTTCTTC.